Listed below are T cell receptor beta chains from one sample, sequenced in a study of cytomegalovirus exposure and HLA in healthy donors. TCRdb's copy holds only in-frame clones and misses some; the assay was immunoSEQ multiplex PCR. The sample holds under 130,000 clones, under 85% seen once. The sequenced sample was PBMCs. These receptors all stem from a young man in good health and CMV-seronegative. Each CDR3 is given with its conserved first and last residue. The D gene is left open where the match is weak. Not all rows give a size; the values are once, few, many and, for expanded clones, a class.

cdr3_aa: CASSLDGLSWSDTEAFF
cdr3_nt: TGCGCCAGCAGCTTGGACGGGTTGAGCTGGTCGGACACTGAAGCTTTCTTT
clone_size: .
j_call: TRBJ1-1
d_call: .
v_call: TRBV5-1
cdr3_length: 17

cdr3_aa: CASTSDRSIEETQYF
cdr3_nt: TGTGCCAGCACCTCGGACAGGTCGATCGAAGAGACCCAGTACTTC
clone_size: .
j_call: TRBJ2-5
d_call: TRBD1
v_call: TRBV2
cdr3_length: 15

cdr3_aa: CASGRQVKGEQFF
cdr3_nt: TGTGCCAGCGGGCGACAGGTCAAGGGTGAGCAGTTCTTC
clone_size: .
j_call: TRBJ2-1
d_call: .
v_call: TRBV27
cdr3_length: 13

cdr3_aa: CASSQASWTGDAEKLFF
cdr3_nt: TGCGCCAGCAGCCAAGCGTCCTGGACAGGGGATGCTGAAAAACTGTTTTTT
clone_size: few
j_call: TRBJ1-4
d_call: TRBD1
v_call: TRBV4-3
cdr3_length: 17

cdr3_aa: CASSSPLAGGPGTQYF
cdr3_nt: TGTGCCAGCAGCTCACCACTAGCGGGGGGGCCTGGGACCCAGTACTTC
clone_size: .
j_call: TRBJ2-5
d_call: TRBD2
v_call: TRBV7-8
cdr3_length: 16

cdr3_aa: CSVDTRGNPYGYTF
cdr3_nt: TGCAGCGTTGATACACGGGGTAATCCCTATGGCTACACCTTC
clone_size: .
j_call: TRBJ1-2
d_call: .
v_call: TRBV29-1
cdr3_length: 14

cdr3_aa: CAWSRDRGPGELFF
cdr3_nt: TGTGCCTGGAGTCGGGACAGGGGCCCCGGGGAGCTGTTTTTT
clone_size: .
j_call: TRBJ2-2
d_call: TRBD1
v_call: TRBV30
cdr3_length: 14

cdr3_aa: CASSLGTSGGADTQYF
cdr3_nt: TGCGCCAGCAGCTTGGGGACTAGCGGGGGGGCGGATACGCAGTATTTT
clone_size: once
j_call: TRBJ2-3
d_call: TRBD2
v_call: TRBV5-1
cdr3_length: 16

cdr3_aa: CASSPVGGPQHF
cdr3_nt: TGCGCCAGCAGTCCAGTCGGAGGGCCCCAGCATTTT
clone_size: .
j_call: TRBJ1-5
d_call: .
v_call: TRBV10-1
cdr3_length: 12

cdr3_aa: CASSQNFNEKLFF
cdr3_nt: TGCGCCAGCAGCCAAAACTTTAATGAAAAACTGTTTTTT
clone_size: .
j_call: TRBJ1-4
d_call: .
v_call: TRBV4-3
cdr3_length: 13

cdr3_aa: CASSYDRSSLNEQYF
cdr3_nt: TGTGCCAGCAGTTACGACAGATCTTCTCTGAACGAGCAGTACTTC
clone_size: .
j_call: TRBJ2-7
d_call: .
v_call: TRBV6-5
cdr3_length: 15

cdr3_aa: CASTPGGNNSPLHF
cdr3_nt: TGTGCCAGCACTCCCGGCGGAAATAATTCACCCCTCCACTTT
clone_size: .
j_call: TRBJ1-6
d_call: .
v_call: TRBV25-1
cdr3_length: 14

cdr3_aa: CASGPDGVQPQHF
cdr3_nt: TGCGCCAGCGGCCCTGACGGGGTGCAGCCCCAGCATTTT
clone_size: few
j_call: TRBJ1-5
d_call: .
v_call: TRBV4-3
cdr3_length: 13

cdr3_aa: CASSWMTGALSRMDTEAFF
cdr3_nt: TGTGCCAGCAGTTGGATGACAGGAGCCCTTAGCCGCATGGACACTGAAGCTTTCTTT
clone_size: .
j_call: TRBJ1-1
d_call: .
v_call: TRBV28
cdr3_length: 19

cdr3_aa: CASSSRTSGVYTGELFF
cdr3_nt: TGTGCCAGCAGCTCTCGGACTAGCGGGGTATACACCGGGGAGCTGTTTTTT
clone_size: few
j_call: TRBJ2-2
d_call: TRBD2
v_call: TRBV9
cdr3_length: 17

cdr3_aa: CASSLQGSNEQYF
cdr3_nt: TGTGCCAGCAGCTTGCAGGGGAGCAACGAGCAGTACTTC
clone_size: .
j_call: TRBJ2-7
d_call: .
v_call: TRBV5-4
cdr3_length: 13

cdr3_aa: CSARDLYEQYF
cdr3_nt: TGCAGTGCTAGAGACCTCTACGAGCAGTACTTC
clone_size: .
j_call: TRBJ2-7
d_call: .
v_call: TRBV20-1
cdr3_length: 11

cdr3_aa: CASSQDSQGAFNEQFF
cdr3_nt: TGCGCCAGCAGCCAAGATTCCCAGGGGGCGTTCAATGAGCAGTTCTTC
clone_size: .
j_call: TRBJ2-1
d_call: TRBD1
v_call: TRBV4-3
cdr3_length: 16

cdr3_aa: CASSSRTGVKGDQPQHF
cdr3_nt: TGTGCCAGTAGTTCTCGAACAGGAGTAAAAGGGGATCAGCCCCAGCATTTT
clone_size: .
j_call: TRBJ1-5
d_call: .
v_call: TRBV19
cdr3_length: 17

cdr3_aa: CASSQDWGQGFYEQYF
cdr3_nt: TGCGCCAGCAGCCAAGATTGGGGACAGGGGTTCTACGAGCAGTACTTC
clone_size: .
j_call: TRBJ2-7
d_call: TRBD1
v_call: TRBV4-1
cdr3_length: 16